This passage covers 11 T cell receptor beta chains from one sample sequenced in a study of blood T cell repertoires in COVID-19. Clones were read by immunoSEQ multiplex PCR, and TCRdb kept only the in-frame ones, dropping some. The sample has some 150,000 clones, roughly 84% seen once; the top ten hold roughly 34%. The sequenced material came from peripheral blood. The receptors were gathered from a human donor in a cohort sampled during active COVID-19.

This clone was found once. The chain recombines TRBV28 with TRBJ2-2, with a weak D call TRBD1 (5 bases). V was cut by 3 bases and J by 4 bases, with 12 bases left in between. The CDR3 spans 15 residues. Germline lookup yields CDR1 MDHEN and CDR2 SYDVKM. The CDR3 region has the DNA TGTGCCAGCAGTTTGTTTGGCAGGGCCACCGGGGAGCTGTTTTTT. Encoded protein: CASSLFGRATGELFF.

The chain carries TRBV7-8 and TRBJ1-1; D is unclear. With 0 bases removed from V and 1 base from J, the gap between germline ends came to 6 bases. CDR1 is SGHVS and CDR2 is FQNEAQ in the germline V gene. The CDR3 loop spans 14 amino acids. This CDR3 is CASSLAYGNTEAFF. CDR3 bases: TGTGCCAGCAGCTTAGCGTACGGGAACACTGAAGCTTTCTTT.

The chain carries TRBV18 and TRBJ1-5; TRBD1 might be the D (5 bases). CDR3 length: 15 amino acids. The V and J ends lost 0 bases and 6 bases respectively, with 12 bases between them. The germline V gene has CDR1 KGHSH and CDR2 LQKENI. Written as DNA, the CDR3 is TGTGCCAGCTCACCACCGGGCAGGGCAGGTCAGCCCCAGCATTTT. It encodes CASSPPGRAGQPQHF.

The chain has TRBV5-6 and TRBJ2-7; 7 positions match TRBD2. Germline V gene lookup returns CDR1 SGHDT and CDR2 YYEEEE. V lost 0 bases and J lost 5; bases outside the gene matches: 8. The CDR3 contains 15 residues. CDR3 sequence (DNA): TGTGCCAGCAGCTTGGCGGGTCTAGCGGCCCACGAGCAGTACTTC. Amino acid sequence: CASSLAGLAAHEQYF. The variable domain in full, with the rest retrieved from reference TRBV5-6 and TRBJ2-7, is DAGVTQSPTHLIKTRGQQVTLRCSPKSGHDTVSWYQQALGQGPQFIFQYYEEEERQRGNFPDRFSGHQFPNYSSELNVNALLLGDSALYLCASSLAGLAAHEQYFGPGTRLTVT.

This clone appeared once. J is TRBJ1-2 and V is TRBV7-2; D is ambiguous. Germline assignment: CDR1 SGHTA and CDR2 FQGNSA. The CDR3 covers 14 residues. V lost 3 bases and J lost 6, with 14 bases in between. The DNA for the CDR3 is TGTGCCAGCAGCTTGCGAGAGGCCGCACATGGCTACACCTTC. Amino acids: CASSLREAAHGYTF.

The chain combines TRBV30 with TRBJ1-2, with 7 bases lining up with TRBD1. Trimming took 3 bases from V and 8 from J; bases not matched to a gene: 9. CDR1 and CDR2 (germline): GTSNPN, SVGIG (reference sequence). The CDR3 spans 13 residues. The CDR3 DNA reads TGTGCCTGGAGCGCTACAGGGGCTGCGGGCTACACCTTC. Its translation is CAWSATGAAGYTF. The full variable domain, with the rest looked up from reference TRBV30 and TRBJ1-2, is SQTIHQWPATLVQPVGSPLSLECTVEGTSNPNLYWYRQAAGRGLQLLFYSVGIGQISSEVPQNLSASRPQDRQFILSSKKLLLSDSGFYLCAWSATGAAGYTFGSGTRLTVV.

The V call is TRBV28, the J call TRBJ1-5, with a tentative D call TRBD1 (5 bases). V was cut by 6 bases and J by 2 bases, with 17 bases left in between. Germline V gives CDR1 MDHEN, CDR2 SYDVKM. The CDR3 loop spans 16 amino acids. The CDR3 nucleotides read TGTGCCAGCAGGGGGACTTTTCTTCGGGGCAATCAGCCCCAGCATTTT. Translation gives CASRGTFLRGNQPQHF.

The chain joins TRBV6-1 to TRBJ1-5; D ambiguous. Trimming cost V 4 bases and J 2 bases, with 18 bases left between them. Germline CDR1 MNHNS, CDR2 SASEGT. The CDR3 loop spans 17 amino acids. The CDR3 DNA sequence: TGTGCCAGCAGTGGCCCTCGAGGTGGCTTAGGCAATCAGCCCCAGCATTTT. Protein product: CASSGPRGGLGNQPQHF.

This rearrangement joins TRBV5-1 to TRBJ2-1, with TRBD2 as a possible D gene (7 bases). Germline V gene lookup returns CDR1 SGHRS and CDR2 YFSETQ. Trimming took off 0 bases at V and 8 bases at J, with 18 bases between the two ends. The CDR3 spans 16 residues. CDR3 amino acids: CASSLAGGGPGDEQFF. The CDR3 DNA reads as TGCGCCAGCAGCTTGGCCGGGGGAGGGCCAGGGGATGAGCAGTTCTTC.

The CDR3 bases are TGCGCCAGCAGGCCCTTACAGGGAGCCGCCCTCTATGGCTACACCTTC. This translates into CASRPLQGAALYGYTF. The chain uses TRBV5-1 and TRBJ1-2, with a tentative D call TRBD1 (6 bases). Trimming left V 5 bases short and J 4 bases short, with 21 bases between. The germline gives CDR1 SGHRS, CDR2 YFSETQ. This CDR3 comprises 16 residues.

The chain links TRBV7-2 to TRBJ1-2; 8 nucleotides line up with TRBD1. V lost 3 bases and J lost 8; bases outside the gene matches: 5. CDR3 length equals 13 residues. The V gene's germline CDR1 is SGHTA and CDR2 FQGNSA. CDR3: CASSFQGAYGYTF. DNA for the CDR3: TGTGCCAGCAGCTTTCAGGGGGCTTACGGCTACACCTTC.